What follows are 10 T cell receptor beta chains derived from one specimen sequenced in a study of PD-1 blockade in classical Hodgkin lymphoma. Assay: immunoSEQ multiplex PCR; the TCRdb copy retains only in-frame clones and omits some. The profile shows over 90,000 clones, approximately 92% of them singletons. Every single patient, without exception, relapsed after autologous stem cell transplantation, and brentuximab vedotin exposure varied. The sequencing used peripheral blood mononuclear cells (PBMCs), collected before the second cycle of nivolumab. These receptors were collected from a human donor with classical Hodgkin lymphoma.

The chain is built from TRBV23-1 and TRBJ2-5; the D gene is possibly TRBD2 (6 bases). TRBV23-1 carries the ORF label, with uncertain function. Trimming shortened V by 0 bases and J by 2 bases, and 13 bases separated the two germline ends. The CDR3 has 16 residues. The CDR3 is CASSQSGTVDQETQYF. CDR3 nucleotide sequence: TGCGCCAGCAGTCAATCGGGGACTGTGGATCAAGAGACCCAGTACTTC.

The V gene is TRBV19, the J gene TRBJ2-1; D is unresolved. This CDR3 has 12 residues. Germline V CDR1 and CDR2: LNHDA, SQIVND (reference sequence). Trimming pared 7 bases from V and 5 bases from J, leaving 9 bases between. DNA of the CDR3: TGTGCCAGTAAATACAGAGACAATGAGCAGTTCTTC. Its protein product is CASKYRDNEQFF.

This chain links TRBV5-6 with TRBJ2-2, with no clear D. V was trimmed by 1 base and J by 4 bases, leaving 11 bases between them. The length of the CDR3 is 15 residues. Per the germline V gene, CDR1 is SGHDT and CDR2 is YYEEEE. The CDR3 here is CASSLRSSGTGELFF. DNA of the CDR3: TGTGCCAGCAGCTTGAGGAGTTCGGGCACCGGGGAGCTGTTTTTT. The full variable domain, rest sourced from reference TRBV5-6 and TRBJ2-2, is DAGVTQSPTHLIKTRGQQVTLRCSPKSGHDTVSWYQQALGQGPQFIFQYYEEEERQRGNFPDRFSGHQFPNYSSELNVNALLLGDSALYLCASSLRSSGTGELFFGEGSRLTVL.

This clone came up once. The chain has TRBV5-1 and TRBJ2-7; D ambiguous. The V gene lost 0 bases and the J gene lost 6 bases, with 7 bases spanning the gap. This CDR3 spans 12 amino acids. CDR1 and CDR2 (germline): SGHRS, YFSETQ. The chain's CDR3 is CASSLVGIEQYF. The CDR3, as DNA: TGCGCCAGCAGCTTGGTAGGGATCGAGCAGTACTTC.

V gene TRBV27 combines with J gene TRBJ1-1, with TRBD1 as a possible D gene (5 bases). The CDR3 consists of 14 residues. Germline values: CDR1 MNHEY, CDR2 SMNVEV (reference sequence). V lost 3 bases to trimming and J lost 3 bases, with 11 bases between them. The CDR3 reads CASSLWQGDTEAFF. CDR3 DNA: TGTGCCAGCAGTTTGTGGCAGGGAGACACTGAAGCTTTCTTT.

This chain links TRBV2 with TRBJ1-5; TRBD1 matches at 7 bases. The length of the CDR3 is 14 residues. Looked up from germline, CDR1 is SNHLY and CDR2 is FYNNEI. Trimming cost V 3 bases and J 4 bases; bases outside gene matches: 3. In DNA form, the CDR3 reads TGTGCCAGCAGTGATTTCAGGGGGAATCAGCCCCAGCATTTT. Translated, it gives CASSDFRGNQPQHF.

The rearrangement links TRBV14 to TRBJ2-7; 7 bases match TRBD2. The ends lost 3 bases at V and 2 bases at J; junction bases unmatched: 7. The germline V gene encodes CDR1 SGHDN and CDR2 FVKESK. The CDR3 consists of 15 residues. CDR3 residues: CASSHDRDYTYEQYF. The CDR3 DNA is TGTGCCAGCAGCCATGACCGGGACTACACCTACGAGCAGTACTTC.

The V and J genes are TRBV2 and TRBJ1-1; D is undetermined. The CDR3 loop spans 13 amino acids. V was shortened by 9 bases and J by 8 bases, with 19 bases between the two germline ends. Looked up from germline, CDR1 is SNHLY and CDR2 is FYNNEI. The CDR3 DNA follows: TGTGCCAGTAATTGGGATCCCCAACAAGAAGCTTTCTTT. Amino acids: CASNWDPQQEAFF.

The genes are TRBV6-5 and TRBJ2-3, with D hard to call. V gave up 6 bases and J gave up 7 bases, with 14 bases separating them. This CDR3 has 13 residues. Germline CDR1 reads MNHEY; CDR2 reads SVGAGI. The CDR3, as DNA: TGTGCCAGCAGACCTCCCGGCCAGTATACGCAGTATTTT. This codes for CASRPPGQYTQYF.

Only a few counts were recorded for this clone. The V and J genes are TRBV19 and TRBJ1-2, with a tentative D call TRBD1 (5 bases). The germline V and J ends were trimmed by 2 bases and 6 bases, with 10 bases remaining between them. The CDR3 is made up of 13 amino acids. Germline V gene lookup returns CDR1 LNHDA and CDR2 SQIVND (reference sequence). CDR3 DNA sequence: TGTGCCAGTAGTATATCAGGGCTTGATGGCTACACCTTC. This codes for CASSISGLDGYTF.